Presented here are 25 T cell receptor beta chains from one specimen sequenced in a study of cytotoxic CD8 clonotypes in ibrutinib-treated CLL. Some clones are missing from TCRdb's copy, which holds only in-frame ones; the method was immunoSEQ multiplex PCR. The table includes around 310,000 clones, roughly 79% detected once. The source material was PBMCs, sampled before ibrutinib treatment. The receptors shown here come from a human donor with chronic lymphocytic leukemia.

The chain recombines TRBV4-3 with TRBJ1-2, with a possible D match to TRBD1 (5 bases). Trimming took 0 bases from V and 6 from J, leaving 14 bases between them. This CDR3 comprises 15 residues. Per germline, CDR1 LGHNA and CDR2 YSLEER. The CDR3 sequence is CASSQEERGRNGYTF. The DNA for the CDR3 is TGCGCCAGCAGCCAAGAGGAGCGGGGCAGGAATGGCTACACCTTC.

The chain links TRBV7-3 to TRBJ2-1, with 10 bases that match TRBD2. Germline values: CDR1 SGHTA, CDR2 FQGTGA. This CDR3 has 18 residues. J was trimmed by 2 bases and V by 0 bases; bases with no gene match: 7. The CDR3 sequence is CASSLTGGLAGAYNEQFF. CDR3 DNA sequence: TGTGCCAGCAGCTTAACTGGGGGTCTAGCGGGAGCCTACAATGAGCAGTTCTTC.

This chain joins TRBV15 and TRBJ1-1; D gene unclear. Germline V lookup: CDR1 LNHNV, CDR2 YYDKDF (reference sequence). V lost 0 bases and J lost 7, with 15 bases in between. This CDR3 comprises 15 residues. The CDR3 region is CATSRDRAEGVEAFF. Written as DNA, the CDR3 is TGTGCCACCAGCAGAGATCGAGCCGAGGGCGTTGAAGCTTTCTTT.

The chain is built from TRBV5-1 and TRBJ2-2; TRBD2 aligns across 12 bases. Germline CDR1 SGHRS, CDR2 YFSETQ. The ends lost 4 bases at V and 8 bases at J; junction bases unmatched: 6. The CDR3 has 15 residues. The CDR3: CASSLTSGSPGELFF. CDR3 bases: TGCGCCAGCAGCCTGACTAGCGGGAGTCCTGGGGAGCTGTTTTTT.

This clone was found a few times. The chain is built from TRBV4-3 and TRBJ1-1; 10 bases agree with TRBD1. Germline V gene lookup returns CDR1 LGHNA and CDR2 YSLEER. There are 13 residues in the CDR3. J lost 10 bases, V lost 3 bases, and 5 bases had no gene match. The CDR3 DNA follows: TGCGCCAGCAGCCAGGGGGACAGGGGTATAGCTTTCTTT. It codes for CASSQGDRGIAFF.

The gene calls are TRBV7-6 and TRBJ2-7; D is unresolved. V dropped 1 base and J dropped 4 bases, with 8 bases sitting between them. This CDR3 is 13 amino acids long. CDR1 is SGHVS, CDR2 FNYEAQ, per germline. CDR3 region: CASSLDWGYEQYF. In DNA, the CDR3 is TGTGCCAGCAGCTTAGATTGGGGTTACGAGCAGTACTTC.

V and J are TRBV5-8 and TRBJ2-7; D is perhaps TRBD1 or TRBD2 (5 bases each). The length of the CDR3 is 14 residues. The germline V and J ends were trimmed by 4 bases and 2 bases, with 13 bases remaining between them. The germline gives CDR1 SGHTS, CDR2 YDEGEE. This CDR3 reads CASSGWGSAYEQYF. CDR3 DNA sequence: TGTGCCAGCAGCGGCTGGGGGAGCGCCTACGAGCAGTACTTC.

The chain employs TRBV30 and TRBJ1-1, with a possible D match to TRBD1 (6 bases). The CDR3 covers 15 residues. Germline V gene sequence: CDR1 GTSNPN, CDR2 SVGIG (reference sequence). The V end was cut by 2 bases, the J end by 0 bases, with 13 bases between. The DNA of the CDR3 is TGTGCCTGGAGTCCGCCGGGACACTTGAACACTGAAGCTTTCTTT. Its protein is CAWSPPGHLNTEAFF.

V and J are TRBV5-6 and TRBJ2-3, with TRBD2 identical over 11 bases. The CDR3 is 15 amino acids. J lost 8 bases, V lost 0 bases, and 5 bases had no gene match. Germline lookup yields CDR1 SGHDT and CDR2 YYEEEE. CDR3: CASSLVTSGVFTQYF. CDR3 in DNA: TGTGCCAGCAGCTTGGTGACTAGCGGGGTCTTTACGCAGTATTTT.

The chain uses TRBV6-5 and TRBJ2-5; a weak D match, TRBD1 (6 bases). Trimming took off 2 bases at V and 4 bases at J, with 11 bases between the two ends. The CDR3 has 14 amino acids. The V gene's germline CDR1 is MNHEY and CDR2 SVGAGI. This CDR3 reads CASSYRQGTETQYF. The CDR3 bases are TGTGCCAGCAGTTACCGGCAGGGGACAGAGACCCAGTACTTC.

The gene calls are TRBV29-1 and TRBJ2-5, with D perhaps matching TRBD1 (6 bases). This CDR3 is built from 14 residues. Germline CDR1 reads SQVTM; CDR2 reads ANQGSEA. V was cut by 3 bases and J by 4 bases, with 15 bases left in between. In DNA form, the CDR3 reads TGCAGCGTTGAGTCACAGGTCAGGGGAGAGACCCAGTACTTC. Translation: CSVESQVRGETQYF.

The chain links TRBV5-1 to TRBJ2-2; 9 positions agree with TRBD1. With V trimmed by 4 bases and J by 6 bases, 7 bases remained unmatched. The CDR3 spans 15 residues. CDR1 is SGHRS, CDR2 YFSETQ, per germline. CDR3 DNA sequence: TGCGCCAGCAGCGAAAGAACAGGGGGCGCCGGGGAGCTGTTTTTT. Amino acid sequence: CASSERTGGAGELFF.

For this clone: Germline and junction disagree at one end, which may indicate a read error. The genes are TRBV7-8 and TRBJ2-3; 10 nucleotides line up with TRBD2. CDR1 and CDR2 from the germline V gene are SGHVS and FQNEAQ. The CDR3 has 13 amino acids. CDR3 loop: CASRTSGTDTQYF. The CDR3 DNA follows: TGTGCCAGCCGGACTAGCGGCACGGATACGCAGTATTTT. Full variable domain (remainder filled in from reference TRBV7-8 and TRBJ2-3): GAGVSQSPRYKVAKRGQDVALRCDPISGHVSLFWYQQALGQGPEFLTYFQNEAQLDKSGLPSDRFFAERPEGSVSTLKIQRTQQEDSAVYLCASRTSGTDTQYFGPGTRLTVL.

The chain recombines TRBV5-1 with TRBJ2-2; possibly TRBD1 for D (5 bases). Deletions cut 1 base from V and 6 bases from J, with 13 bases between. The V gene's germline CDR1 is SGHRS and CDR2 YFSETQ. The length of the CDR3 is 15 residues. This chain's CDR3 is CASSLSNQGAGELFF. The CDR3 coding sequence is TGCGCCAGCAGCTTGTCGAACCAGGGCGCCGGGGAGCTGTTTTTT.

This chain joins TRBV18 and TRBJ1-2; no firm D call. This CDR3 region has 13 residues. Germline values: CDR1 KGHSH, CDR2 LQKENI. V lost 0 bases to trimming and J lost 4 bases, with 6 bases between them. CDR3 nucleotide sequence: TGTGCCAGCTCACCACCCCAGAGCTATGGCTACACCTTC. Translated: CASSPPQSYGYTF.

V and J are TRBV30 and TRBJ2-7, with D perhaps TRBD1 (5 bases). Trimming stripped 0 bases from V and 3 bases from J, with 9 bases between. This CDR3 spans 13 amino acids. CDR1 GTSNPN and CDR2 SVGIG come from the germline V gene (reference sequence). CDR3 amino acids: CAWSVGVDYEQYF. The DNA of the CDR3 is TGTGCCTGGAGTGTAGGGGTCGACTACGAGCAGTACTTC.

The V and J genes are TRBV4-1 and TRBJ2-1; 14 bases line up with TRBD2. CDR1 is MGHRA, CDR2 YSYEKL, per germline. Unmatched junction bases numbered 3, after V lost 6 bases and J lost 5 bases. The CDR3 consists of 15 residues. The CDR3 DNA follows: TGCGCCAGCAGGGGGGGACTAGCGGGAGACAATGAGCAGTTCTTC. Amino acids: CASRGGLAGDNEQFF.

The chain uses TRBV4-2 and TRBJ2-3; the D gene is possibly TRBD2 (5 bases). The CDR3 is 17 residues long. V shed 0 bases and J shed 3 bases, with 16 bases lying between them. Germline V gives CDR1 LGHNA, CDR2 YNFKEQ. The CDR3 here is CASSQESTSLWTDTQYF. In DNA, the CDR3 is TGTGCCAGCAGCCAAGAATCCACTAGTTTGTGGACAGATACGCAGTATTTT.

The V call is TRBV28, the J call TRBJ2-7; D is perhaps TRBD2 (6 bases). Between the trimmed V and J ends, which lost 1 base and 7 bases, there was a span of 17 bases. Germline V gene lookup returns CDR1 MDHEN and CDR2 SYDVKM. This CDR3 contains 15 residues. The DNA for the CDR3 is TGTGCCAGCAGTTTATCGGGACTGGGTGGTGGGGAGCAGTACTTC. It translates to CASSLSGLGGGEQYF.

This clone has just one count. Here the CDR3 reads CASSLKPPWGSHSYEQYF. In nucleotides, the CDR3 is TGTGCCAGCAGTTTAAAGCCCCCCTGGGGAAGCCATTCCTACGAGCAGTACTTC. This chain uses TRBV27 with TRBJ2-7; the D is unclear. CDR3 length equals 18 residues. The V end was cut by 2 bases, the J end by 1 base, with 21 bases between. In germline, CDR1 is MNHEY, CDR2 SMNVEV (reference sequence).

This clone turned up a few times. The gene calls are TRBV28 and TRBJ2-7, with TRBD2 as a possible D gene (5 bases). With 6 bases removed from V and 3 bases from J, the gap between germline ends came to 15 bases. In germline, CDR1 is MDHEN, CDR2 SYDVKM. The CDR3 extends over 14 amino acids. Here the CDR3 reads CASRLPGVGYEQYF. DNA for the CDR3: TGTGCCAGCAGACTGCCCGGGGTCGGCTACGAGCAGTACTTC.

CDR3 nucleotide sequence: TGTGCCAGCAGCACTAGCGGGAGAAATGGCGAGCAGTACTTC. The encoded protein is CASSTSGRNGEQYF. The rearrangement links TRBV7-9 to TRBJ2-7, with 11 bases fitting TRBD2. V lost 5 bases to trimming and J lost 6 bases; unmatched junction nucleotides: 6. This CDR3 region has 14 residues. Germline V gene lookup returns CDR1 SEHNR and CDR2 FQNEAQ (reference sequence).

The chain links TRBV25-1 to TRBJ2-5, with D hard to call. The germline gives CDR1 MGHDK, CDR2 SYGVNS. The CDR3 contains 12 residues. The germline V and J ends were trimmed by 6 bases and 8 bases, with 13 bases remaining between them. The CDR3 is CASSLDPGTQYF. Written as DNA, the CDR3 is TGTGCCAGCAGCCTAGACCCGGGCACCCAGTACTTC.

This rearrangement joins TRBV5-1 to TRBJ2-2; 9 bases align to TRBD2. Trimming at V came to 4 bases and at J to 4 bases, leaving 5 bases not matched to a gene. This CDR3 region has 15 residues. Looked up from germline, CDR1 is SGHRS and CDR2 is YFSETQ. The CDR3 reads CASSPGTSSTGELFF. The CDR3 DNA is TGCGCCAGCAGCCCCGGGACTAGCAGCACCGGGGAGCTGTTTTTT.

Remarks on this clone: Other DNA sequences of this sample code for an identical CDR3. The chain is built from TRBV14 and TRBJ2-7, with D unresolved. Germline V gene data show CDR1 as SGHDN and CDR2 as FVKESK. V was cut by 4 bases and J by 3 bases, with 4 bases left in between. The CDR3 is 11 amino acids. CDR3 in amino acids: CASSRDYEQYF. CDR3 coding DNA: TGTGCCAGCAGCCGGGACTACGAGCAGTACTTC.